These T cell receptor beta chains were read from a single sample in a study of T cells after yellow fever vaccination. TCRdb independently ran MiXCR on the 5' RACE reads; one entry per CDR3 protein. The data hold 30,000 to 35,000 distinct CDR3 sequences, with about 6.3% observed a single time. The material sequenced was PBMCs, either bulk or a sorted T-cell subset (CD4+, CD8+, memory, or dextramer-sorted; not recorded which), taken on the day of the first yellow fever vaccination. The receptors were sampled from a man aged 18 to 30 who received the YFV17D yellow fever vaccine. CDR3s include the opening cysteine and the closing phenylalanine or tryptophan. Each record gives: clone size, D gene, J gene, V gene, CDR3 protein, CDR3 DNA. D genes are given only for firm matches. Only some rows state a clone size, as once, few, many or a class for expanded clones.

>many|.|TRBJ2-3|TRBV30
CAWSRGMTDTQYF
TGTGCCTGGAGTCGGGGTATGACAGATACGCAGTATTTT
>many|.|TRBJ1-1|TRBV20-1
CSASRPDQTSAFF
TGCAGTGCTAGTCGTCCAGACCAGACGTCGGCTTTCTTT
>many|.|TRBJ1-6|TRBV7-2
CASSLGSGTTSPLHF
TGTGCCAGCAGCTTAGGCTCCGGGACTACTTCACCCCTCCACTTT
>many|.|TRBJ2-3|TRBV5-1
CASSLEFRKADTQYF
TGCGCCAGCAGCTTGGAGTTCAGGAAAGCGGATACGCAGTATTTT
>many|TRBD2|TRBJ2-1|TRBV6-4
CASSDSAGGGNNEQFF
TGTGCCAGCAGTGACTCCGCTGGCGGGGGAAACAATGAGCAGTTCTTC
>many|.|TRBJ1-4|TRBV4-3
CASSQKGQDNEKLFF
TGCGCCAGCAGCCAAAAAGGGCAGGATAATGAAAAACTGTTTTTT
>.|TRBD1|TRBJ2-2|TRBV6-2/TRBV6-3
CASSFKVGTATGELFF
TGTGCCAGCAGTTTCAAAGTCGGGACAGCCACCGGGGAGCTGTTTTTT
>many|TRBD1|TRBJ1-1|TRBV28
CASSQQGIRNTEAFF
TGTGCCAGCAGCCAACAGGGGATTAGAAACACTGAAGCTTTCTTT
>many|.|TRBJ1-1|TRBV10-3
CAISADQDTEAFF
TGTGCCATCAGTGCAGACCAAGACACTGAAGCTTTCTTT
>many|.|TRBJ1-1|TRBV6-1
CASSVDPGNTEAFF
TGTGCCAGCAGTGTGGACCCAGGTAACACTGAAGCTTTCTTT
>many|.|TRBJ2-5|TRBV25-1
CASTNSGTQETQYF
TGTGCCAGCACAAATTCCGGGACGCAAGAGACCCAGTACTTC
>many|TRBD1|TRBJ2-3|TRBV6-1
CASKTGSTDTQYF
TGTGCCAGCAAGACAGGGAGCACAGATACGCAGTATTTT
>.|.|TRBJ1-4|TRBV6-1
CASSLGFQVGEKLFF
TGTGCCAGCAGTCTCGGGTTCCAAGTTGGGGAAAAACTGTTTTTT
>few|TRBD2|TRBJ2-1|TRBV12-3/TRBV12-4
CASVGFSGGSEQFF
TGTGCCAGCGTCGGCTTTAGCGGGGGGTCTGAGCAGTTCTTC
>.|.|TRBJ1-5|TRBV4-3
CASSQASGHNQPQHF
TGCGCCAGCAGCCAAGCCTCGGGCCACAATCAGCCCCAGCATTTT
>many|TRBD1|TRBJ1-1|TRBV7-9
CASSFLTGGSTEAFF
TGTGCCAGCAGCTTTTTGACAGGGGGTTCTACTGAAGCTTTCTTT
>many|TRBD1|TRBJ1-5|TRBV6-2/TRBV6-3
CASRRQGADNQPQHF
TGTGCCAGCCGTAGACAGGGGGCGGACAATCAGCCCCAGCATTTT
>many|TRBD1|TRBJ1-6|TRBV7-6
CASSLGTGGFSPLHF
TGTGCCAGCAGCTTGGGGACAGGGGGTTTTTCACCCCTCCACTTT
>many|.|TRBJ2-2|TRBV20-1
CSARDPGLSTGELFF
TGCAGTGCTAGAGATCCCGGCCTCAGCACCGGGGAGCTGTTTTTT
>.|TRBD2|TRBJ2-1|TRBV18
CASSRRGLAGNSYNEQFF
TGTGCCAGCTCACGCAGGGGACTAGCGGGGAATTCCTACAATGAGCAGTTCTTC
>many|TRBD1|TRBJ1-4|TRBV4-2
CASSHDRAEKLFF
TGTGCCAGCAGCCATGACAGGGCGGAAAAACTGTTTTTT
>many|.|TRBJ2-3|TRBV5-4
CASSFRLSTDTQYF
TGTGCCAGCAGCTTCAGGCTGAGCACAGATACGCAGTATTTT
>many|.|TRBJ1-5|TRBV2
CASSKDLGNQPQHF
TGTGCCAGCAGCAAAGACCTGGGCAATCAGCCCCAGCATTTT
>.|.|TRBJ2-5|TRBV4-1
CASSQVGGQETQYF
TGCGCCAGCAGCCAAGTTGGGGGCCAAGAGACCCAGTACTTC
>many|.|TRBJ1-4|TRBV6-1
CASSPLGATNEKLFF
TGTGCCAGCAGCCCCCTCGGGGCAACTAATGAAAAACTGTTTTTT
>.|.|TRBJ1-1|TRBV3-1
CASNQDVTVGTRTEAFF
TGTGCCAGCAACCAGGACGTAACGGTGGGAACGAGAACTGAAGCTTTCTTT
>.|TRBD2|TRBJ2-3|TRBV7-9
CASSLRSAGGDTDTQYF
TGTGCCAGCAGCTTAAGGTCAGCGGGGGGGGACACAGATACGCAGTATTTT
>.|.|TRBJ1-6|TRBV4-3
CASSQDVERGSPLHF
TGCGCCAGCAGCCAAGATGTGGAGCGGGGATCACCCCTCCACTTT
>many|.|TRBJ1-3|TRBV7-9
CASRAVLRAGNTIYF
TGTGCCAGCAGAGCCGTCCTAAGGGCTGGAAACACCATATATTTT
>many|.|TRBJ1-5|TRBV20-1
CSARVRAGNQPQHF
TGCAGTGCTAGAGTTCGGGCAGGTAATCAGCCCCAGCATTTT
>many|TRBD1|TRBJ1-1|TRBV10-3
CAITEDRGVTEAFF
TGTGCCATCACCGAGGACAGGGGGGTCACTGAAGCTTTCTTT
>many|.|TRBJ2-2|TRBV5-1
CASNEGNANTGELFF
TGCGCCAGCAATGAGGGAAATGCTAACACCGGGGAGCTGTTTTTT
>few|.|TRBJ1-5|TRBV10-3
CAISPQGDQPQHF
TGTGCCATCAGTCCACAGGGTGATCAGCCCCAGCATTTT
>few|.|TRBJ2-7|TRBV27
CASSPRPGGGPLYF
TGTGCCAGCAGTCCCCGGCCCGGCGGGGGCCCGTTGTACTTC
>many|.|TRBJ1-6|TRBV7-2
CASSSRREGSPLHF
TGTGCCAGCAGCTCCCGACGTGAAGGGTCACCCCTCCACTTT
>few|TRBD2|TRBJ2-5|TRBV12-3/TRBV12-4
CASSGLAGDQETQYF
TGTGCCAGCAGTGGACTAGCGGGCGACCAAGAGACCCAGTACTTC
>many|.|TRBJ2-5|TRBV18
CASSPLSQETQYF
TGTGCCAGCTCACCATTAAGTCAGGAGACCCAGTACTTC
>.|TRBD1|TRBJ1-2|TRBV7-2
CASTHRDSYNGYTF
TGTGCCAGCACCCACCGGGACAGCTATAACGGCTACACCTTC
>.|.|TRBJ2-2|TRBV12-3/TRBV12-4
CASSWIGGTGELFF
TGTGCCAGCAGTTGGATCGGGGGAACCGGGGAGCTGTTTTTT
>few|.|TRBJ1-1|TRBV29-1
CSVEGGGNTEAFF
TGCAGCGTTGAAGGAGGGGGGAACACTGAAGCTTTCTTT
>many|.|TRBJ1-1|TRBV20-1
CSARDPRTAVNTEAFF
TGCAGTGCTAGAGATCCCCGGACAGCCGTCAACACTGAAGCTTTCTTT
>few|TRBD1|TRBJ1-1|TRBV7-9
CASSLDRGTEAFF
TGTGCCAGCAGCTTAGACAGGGGAACTGAAGCTTTCTTT
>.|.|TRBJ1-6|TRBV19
CASSMFAAGSPLHF
TGTGCCAGTAGTATGTTCGCCGCAGGTTCACCCCTCCACTTT
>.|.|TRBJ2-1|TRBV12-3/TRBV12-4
CASSLRGGVRFNEQFF
TGTGCCAGCAGTTTGCGGGGTGGCGTCAGGTTCAATGAGCAGTTCTTC
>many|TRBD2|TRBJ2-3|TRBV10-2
CASSVVAGGFYTQYF
TGCGCCAGCAGTGTAGTAGCGGGGGGATTTTATACGCAGTATTTT
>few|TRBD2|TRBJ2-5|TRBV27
CASRGLAGETQYF
TGTGCCAGCAGAGGACTAGCGGGAGAGACCCAGTACTTC
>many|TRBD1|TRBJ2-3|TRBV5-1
CASSLEDRVGDTQYF
TGCGCCAGCAGCTTGGAAGACAGGGTCGGGGATACGCAGTATTTT
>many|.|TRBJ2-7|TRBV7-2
CASSQTGSLEQYF
TGTGCCAGCAGCCAAACCGGGTCTTTAGAGCAGTACTTC
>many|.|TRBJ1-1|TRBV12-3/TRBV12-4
CASSLKGLLNTEAFF
TGTGCCAGCAGTTTAAAGGGACTATTGAACACTGAAGCTTTCTTT
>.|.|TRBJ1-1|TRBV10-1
CASSENQGSAAFF
TGCGCCAGCAGTGAGAATCAAGGCTCCGCAGCTTTCTTT
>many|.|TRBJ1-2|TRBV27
CASSLSGESYGYTF
TGTGCCAGCAGTTTATCGGGGGAAAGCTATGGCTACACCTTC
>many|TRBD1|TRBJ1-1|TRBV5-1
CASSVDRDTEAFF
TGCGCCAGCAGCGTTGACAGGGACACTGAAGCTTTCTTT
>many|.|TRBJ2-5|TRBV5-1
CASSPTDRGWETQYF
TGCGCCAGCAGCCCGACGGACAGAGGGTGGGAGACCCAGTACTTC
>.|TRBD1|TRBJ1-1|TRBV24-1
CASRGQGTTEAFF
TGTGCCTCTCGGGGACAGGGAACTACTGAAGCTTTCTTT
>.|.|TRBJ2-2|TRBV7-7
CASSLRLNTGELFF
TGTGCTAGCAGCTTACGTCTGAACACCGGGGAGCTGTTTTTT
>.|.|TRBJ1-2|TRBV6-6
CAGKRPPNYGYTF
TGTGCCGGGAAAAGGCCTCCTAACTATGGCTACACCTTC
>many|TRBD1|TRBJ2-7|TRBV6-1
CASSEEAGDSSYEQYF
TGTGCCAGCAGTGAAGAGGCAGGGGACAGCTCCTACGAGCAGTACTTC